Below, 28 T cell receptor beta chains from the same sample are listed, as sequenced in a study of blood T cell repertoires in COVID-19. TCRdb's copy holds only in-frame clones and misses some; the assay was immunoSEQ multiplex PCR. The data contain about 86,000 clones, approximately 82% of them seen just once; the ten biggest clones take up approximately 1.2%. Sequenced material: peripheral blood. The origin of the receptors is an elderly woman with acute or convalescent COVID-19.

This clone occurred many times. This chain uses TRBV6-5 with TRBJ2-4; the D gene is possibly TRBD2 (6 bases). CDR1 MNHEY and CDR2 SVGAGI come from the germline V gene. This CDR3 comprises 15 residues. The ends were cut back, 6 bases at V and 0 bases at J, with 12 bases in the middle. The chain's CDR3 is CASSSGLLAKNIQYF. The CDR3, as DNA: TGTGCCAGCAGCTCGGGACTTTTAGCCAAAAACATTCAGTACTTC.

The chain uses TRBV19 and TRBJ2-1, with 8 nucleotides matching TRBD2. This CDR3 spans 13 amino acids. Unmatched junction bases numbered 7, after V lost 9 bases and J lost 6 bases. Germline V gene sequence: CDR1 LNHDA, CDR2 SQIVND (reference sequence). CDR3 in amino acids: CASSIAGLNEQFF. The CDR3 DNA is TGTGCCAGCAGCATAGCGGGACTCAATGAGCAGTTCTTC.

The V call is TRBV3-1 (or the pseudogene TRBV3-2), the J call TRBJ2-6, with TRBD1 as a possible D gene (6 bases). Trimming took off 3 bases at V and 0 bases at J, with 12 bases between the two ends. The CDR3 runs to 17 residues. Germline V gene sequence: CDR1 LGHDT, CDR2 YNNKEL (reference sequence). This chain's CDR3 is CASSHSRTVSGANVLTF. The CDR3 nucleotides are TGTGCCAGCAGCCATTCCCGGACAGTCTCTGGGGCCAACGTCCTGACTTTC.

The J gene is TRBJ2-2, the V gene TRBV20-1; 9 positions agree with TRBD1. Germline loops: CDR1 DFQATT, CDR2 SNEGSKA (reference sequence). Losses at the gene ends were 3 bases for V and 6 bases for J; bases not matched to a gene: 8. The CDR3 length is 15 residues. In DNA, the CDR3 is TGCAGTGCTAGTGGGGGACAGGGAAGTCCCGGGGAGCTGTTTTTT. Translating it yields CSASGGQGSPGELFF.

The rearrangement joins TRBV3-1 (or the pseudogene TRBV3-2) to TRBJ2-3, with 10 bases matching TRBD2. CDR1 is LGHDT, CDR2 YNNKEL, per germline (reference sequence). Trimming cost V 1 base and J 6 bases; bases outside gene matches: 10. This CDR3 comprises 17 residues. The CDR3 spells CASSQGLAGAQRDTQYF. CDR3 bases: TGTGCCAGCAGCCAAGGGCTAGCGGGGGCCCAACGGGATACGCAGTATTTT.

This clone was recorded a few times. CDR3 protein: CASSLVRRGLDIQYF. In nucleotides, the CDR3 is TGTGCCAGCAGTTTAGTGAGGCGCGGGCTGGACATTCAGTACTTC. This chain connects TRBV28 to TRBJ2-4, with a tentative D call TRBD2 (5 bases). CDR1 is MDHEN and CDR2 is SYDVKM in the germline V gene. Trimming shortened V by 2 bases and J by 8 bases, and 16 bases separated the two germline ends. The CDR3 sequence is 15 residues long. Based on the CDR3 plus reference TRBV28 and TRBJ2-4, the full variable domain is DVKVTQSSRYLVKRTGEKVFLECVQDMDHENMFWYRQDPGLGLRLIYFSYDVKMKEKGDIPEGYSVSREKKERFSLILESASTNQTSMYLCASSLVRRGLDIQYFGAGTRLSVL.

This clone came up a few times. The rearrangement links TRBV5-6 to TRBJ1-2; TRBD1 aligns across 7 bases. Germline V gene data show CDR1 as SGHDT and CDR2 as YYEEEE. The CDR3 contains 15 residues. V lost 4 bases, J lost 0 bases, and 6 bases stayed unmatched. The CDR3: CASSLGTAANYGYTF. CDR3 DNA sequence: TGTGCCAGCAGCCTTGGGACAGCAGCTAACTATGGCTACACCTTC.

This chain uses TRBV4-2 with TRBJ2-2; TRBD2 agrees at 7 bases. J gave up 4 bases and V 0 bases, and 5 bases lay outside the gene matches. The CDR3 runs to 16 residues. The germline V gene encodes CDR1 LGHNA and CDR2 YNFKEQ. CDR3 amino acids: CASSQEPAGVTGELFF. For the CDR3, the DNA is TGTGCCAGCAGCCAAGAGCCCGCGGGAGTCACCGGGGAGCTGTTTTTT.

The chain employs TRBV20-1 and TRBJ2-1; D is perhaps TRBD1 (5 bases). CDR1 and CDR2 from the germline V gene are DFQATT and SNEGSKA (reference sequence). The CDR3 runs to 15 residues. V was trimmed by 3 bases and J by 6 bases, leaving 18 bases between them. In DNA, the CDR3 is TGCAGTGCTAGTGATCCCACCTCAAGGGGCAATGAGCAGTTCTTC. As protein: CSASDPTSRGNEQFF.

The chain uses TRBV7-9 and TRBJ2-1; 8 nucleotides align to TRBD2. V gave up 1 base and J gave up 8 bases; unmatched junction bases: 16. Germline V gene lookup returns CDR1 SEHNR and CDR2 FQNEAQ (reference sequence). The CDR3 totals 18 residues. The CDR3 region has the DNA TGTGCCAGCAGCTTAGAGGGGAAAGCGGGGGCCTTACATGATGAGCAGTTCTTC. This gives the protein CASSLEGKAGALHDEQFF.

J is TRBJ2-5 and V is TRBV7-2, with TRBD1 matching 7 bases. The CDR3 contains 16 residues. Germline-derived CDR1 and CDR2 are SGHTA and FQGNSA. V shed 0 bases, J shed 5 bases, and the junction held 9 bases outside the gene matches. The chain's CDR3 is CASSLAGPGGWETQYF. The CDR3 nucleotides read TGTGCCAGCAGCTTAGCGGGACCAGGGGGTTGGGAGACCCAGTACTTC.

The chain recombines TRBV15 with TRBJ2-7; D is uncertain. The CDR3 length is 14 residues. Germline CDR1 LNHNV, CDR2 YYDKDF (reference sequence). Trimming cost V 1 base and J 0 bases, with 7 bases left between them. The CDR3 protein is CATSRGRSSYEQYF. CDR3 sequence (DNA): TGTGCCACCAGCAGAGGCAGGTCCTCCTACGAGCAGTACTTC.

The J gene is TRBJ2-5, the V gene TRBV5-1; 12 nucleotides align to TRBD1. CDR3 length: 16 residues. Germline CDR1 and CDR2: SGHRS and YFSETQ. J was trimmed by 5 bases and V by 0 bases; bases with no gene match: 5. The DNA for the CDR3 is TGCGCCAGCAGCTTGGGCGGGACAGGGGGCCAGGAGACCCAGTACTTC. It translates to CASSLGGTGGQETQYF.

V gene TRBV3-1 (or the pseudogene TRBV3-2) combines with J gene TRBJ2-7; 11 nucleotides line up with TRBD2. Germline CDR1 reads LGHDT; CDR2 reads YNNKEL (reference sequence). The CDR3 contains 16 residues. With V trimmed by 3 bases and J by 2 bases, 6 bases remained unmatched. The CDR3 DNA is TGTGCCAGCAGCCAGATTCCGGGACTAGCGGCCTACGAGCAGTACTTC. This codes for CASSQIPGLAAYEQYF.

The chain employs TRBV7-8 and TRBJ1-5, with TRBD1 matching over 12 bases. The germline V gene has CDR1 SGHVS and CDR2 FQNEAQ. The length of the CDR3 is 15 residues. V lost 3 bases to trimming and J lost 7 bases; unmatched junction nucleotides: 4. DNA of the CDR3: TGTGCCAGCAGCTTGGGACAGGGGGCTGAGCAGCCCCAGCATTTT. Translating it yields CASSLGQGAEQPQHF.

The V call is TRBV19, the J call TRBJ2-5; 9 bases agree with TRBD2. CDR1 LNHDA and CDR2 SQIVND come from the germline V gene (reference sequence). This CDR3 is built from 17 residues. J gave up 5 bases and V 4 bases, and 14 bases lay outside the gene matches. In nucleotides, the CDR3 is TGTGCCAGTAGTAAATGGGCTAGCGGGGATCTCCAGGAGACCCAGTACTTC. Protein sequence: CASSKWASGDLQETQYF.

This chain links TRBV12-2 with TRBJ1-5. TRBV12-2 is a pseudogene segment. The CDR3 runs 15 residues. This chain's CDR3 is CASRLVGDSNQPQHF. Written as DNA, the CDR3 is TGTGCAAGTCGCTTAGTCGGTGATAGCAATCAGCCCCAGCATTTT.

This clone was observed once. The chain employs TRBV19 and TRBJ1-1; 7 nucleotides match TRBD1. V trimming: 9 bases; J trimming: 11 bases; junction bases outside the gene matches: 9. The germline V gene encodes CDR1 LNHDA and CDR2 SQIVND (reference sequence). The CDR3 is 11 amino acids. CDR3 coding DNA: TGTGCCAGCACACTAGGACAGGCGGCTTTCTTT. The encoded protein is CASTLGQAAFF. The full variable domain, rest sourced from reference TRBV19 and TRBJ1-1, is DGGITQSPKYLFRKEGQNVTLSCEQNLNHDAMYWYRQDPGQGLRLIYYSQIVNDFQKGDIAEGYSVSREKKESFPLTVTSAQKNPTAFYLCASTLGQAAFFGQGTRLTVV.

The V gene is TRBV19, the J gene TRBJ2-3; TRBD1 agrees at 8 bases. The CDR3 length is 15 residues. V lost 5 bases, J lost 1 base, and 5 bases stayed unmatched. Germline-derived CDR1 and CDR2 are LNHDA and SQIVND (reference sequence). This CDR3 reads CASSPGTGGTDTQYF. The CDR3 DNA sequence: TGTGCCAGTAGTCCCGGGACAGGTGGCACAGATACGCAGTATTTT.

The chain combines TRBV6-6 with TRBJ1-1, with D perhaps TRBD1 (5 bases). V gave up 0 bases and J gave up 4 bases, with 15 bases separating them. CDR1 MNHNY and CDR2 SVGAGI come from the germline V gene (reference sequence). This CDR3 is built from 16 residues. The CDR3 region is CASSYSGAGRSTEAFF. The CDR3 nucleotides read TGTGCCAGCAGTTACTCTGGGGCAGGTAGGAGCACTGAAGCTTTCTTT.

This clone was picked up a small number of times. J is TRBJ2-7 and V is TRBV27; TRBD1 matches at 7 bases. The V gene's germline CDR1 is MNHEY and CDR2 SMNVEV (reference sequence). CDR3 length: 13 residues. Trimming cost V 3 bases and J 3 bases; bases outside gene matches: 2. The CDR3 DNA sequence: TGTGCCAGCAGTTTCCGGGACAGCTACGAGCAGTACTTC. Translation: CASSFRDSYEQYF.

This chain uses TRBV5-6 with TRBJ1-2, with D maybe TRBD1 (6 bases). Per germline, CDR1 SGHDT and CDR2 YYEEEE. The CDR3 spans 14 residues. V gave up 4 bases and J gave up 2 bases, with 12 bases separating them. CDR3 in amino acids: CASSPDRGNYGYTF. CDR3 coding DNA: TGTGCCAGCAGCCCGGACAGAGGAAACTATGGCTACACCTTC.

The rearrangement joins TRBV19 to TRBJ2-6; 11 bases line up with TRBD1. CDR1 is LNHDA and CDR2 is SQIVND in the germline V gene (reference sequence). CDR3 length: 18 amino acids. V shed 6 bases and J 2 bases; nucleotides not matched to a gene: 9. CDR3 nucleotides: TGTGCCAGTAGCAGGACAGGGGGCGCATCTCCTGGGGCCAACGTCCTGACTTTC. Translation gives CASSRTGGASPGANVLTF. Full variable domain (missing parts from reference TRBV19 and TRBJ2-6): DGGITQSPKYLFRKEGQNVTLSCEQNLNHDAMYWYRQDPGQGLRLIYYSQIVNDFQKGDIAEGYSVSREKKESFPLTVTSAQKNPTAFYLCASSRTGGASPGANVLTFGAGSRLTVL.

V and J are TRBV7-2 and TRBJ2-1; a weak D match, TRBD1 (6 bases). V was clipped by 0 bases and J by 1 base, with 10 bases between them. The germline V gene has CDR1 SGHTA and CDR2 FQGNSA. The length of the CDR3 is 16 residues. For the CDR3, the DNA is TGTGCCAGCAGCTTAGCTACAGGGAAATCCTACAATGAGCAGTTCTTC. Translated, it gives CASSLATGKSYNEQFF.

The rearrangement joins TRBV19 to TRBJ1-1; D is perhaps TRBD1 (5 bases). Trimming removed 3 bases at V and 2 bases at J, with 16 bases between. The CDR3 consists of 16 residues. The germline V gene encodes CDR1 LNHDA and CDR2 SQIVND (reference sequence). CDR3 in amino acids: CASSIQPGMGNTEAFF. The CDR3 nucleotides read TGTGCCAGTAGTATTCAACCAGGGATGGGAAACACTGAAGCTTTCTTT.

In its sample, this clone was seen once. This chain joins TRBV3-1 (or the pseudogene TRBV3-2) and TRBJ1-3, with a weak D call TRBD1 (5 bases). Trimming took 3 bases from V and 4 from J, leaving 22 bases between them. The germline CDR1 and CDR2 sequences are LGHDT and YNNKEL (reference sequence). The CDR3 has 18 amino acids. CDR3: CASSQGLIVGIGGNTIYF. CDR3 coding DNA: TGTGCCAGCAGCCAGGGACTTATTGTGGGGATTGGGGGAAACACCATATATTTT.

The rearrangement joins TRBV9 to TRBJ2-7; the D gene is possibly TRBD2 (6 bases). CDR1 is SGDLS, CDR2 YYNGEE, per germline. CDR3 length equals 9 residues. Between the trimmed V and J ends, which lost 9 bases and 7 bases, there was a span of 8 bases. CDR3 sequence reads: CATGGEQYF. The CDR3 DNA is TGTGCCACCGGGGGAGAGCAGTACTTC.

V gene TRBV28 combines with J gene TRBJ2-2; D unclear. CDR1 and CDR2 from the germline V gene are MDHEN and SYDVKM. V lost 2 bases and J lost 0, with 10 bases in between. The CDR3 is 16 amino acids. The CDR3 sequence is CASSLGPKTNTGELFF. CDR3 coding DNA: TGTGCCAGCAGTTTAGGGCCGAAGACGAACACCGGGGAGCTGTTTTTT.